The 29 T cell receptor beta chains given below trace back to one sample, sequenced in a study of blood T cell repertoires in COVID-19. Using immunoSEQ multiplex PCR, the repertoire was profiled, and TCRdb retains in-frame clones only, with some absent. In the table there are roughly 110,000 clones, around 90% of which are singletons. The sample was peripheral blood. Receptor source: a man in his forties with active or convalescent COVID-19.

The table lists this clone with a count of one. V is TRBV25-1 and J is TRBJ2-5; no clear D. The CDR3 spans 11 residues. CDR1 is MGHDK, CDR2 SYGVNS, per germline. Trimming pared 6 bases from V and 5 bases from J, leaving 7 bases between. The CDR3 sequence: CASRATETQYF. The CDR3 bases are TGTGCCAGCAGGGCAACGGAGACCCAGTACTTC.

This clone occurred once. This chain joins TRBV19 and TRBJ2-6; TRBD1 matches 11 bases. The CDR3 runs 17 residues. The ends lost 3 bases at V and 0 bases at J; junction bases unmatched: 1. Per germline, CDR1 LNHDA and CDR2 SQIVND (reference sequence). The DNA for the CDR3 is TGTGCCAGTAGTATGGGGACAGGGGGCTCTGGGGCCAACGTCCTGACTTTC. Residues: CASSMGTGGSGANVLTF.

The V gene is TRBV6-5, the J gene TRBJ1-1, with D unclear. Between the trimmed V and J ends, which lost 3 bases and 0 bases, there was a span of 11 bases. The germline gives CDR1 MNHEY, CDR2 SVGAGI. The CDR3 runs to 15 residues. The DNA for the CDR3 is TGTGCCAGCAGTTATAGCGTCACGATGAACACTGAAGCTTTCTTT. It yields the protein CASSYSVTMNTEAFF.

This clone was seen a single time. V gene TRBV28 combines with J gene TRBJ2-3; D possibly corresponds to TRBD2 (5 bases). V was pared by 10 bases and J by 6 bases, with 23 bases between. Germline-derived CDR1 and CDR2 are MDHEN and SYDVKM. CDR3 length: 15 amino acids. The CDR3 spells CATSKKWTPGDTQYF. The CDR3, as DNA: TGTGCCACATCAAAGAAATGGACCCCGGGGGATACGCAGTATTTT.

The chain couples TRBV7-9 to TRBJ2-1; 7 nucleotides align to TRBD2. Per germline, CDR1 SEHNR and CDR2 FQNEAQ (reference sequence). The length of the CDR3 is 14 residues. V was pared by 0 bases and J by 5 bases, with 1 base of the junction left unmatched. The CDR3 coding sequence is TGTGCCAGCAGCTTAGCGCTAGCGGACAATGAGCAGTTCTTC. Amino acids: CASSLALADNEQFF.

The V gene is TRBV18, the J gene TRBJ2-3; TRBD2 is a possible D gene (6 bases). The length of the CDR3 is 15 residues. V shed 2 bases and J shed 4 bases, with 13 bases lying between them. Germline V gives CDR1 KGHSH, CDR2 LQKENI. The CDR3 DNA is TGTGCCAGCTCACCAAGACGGGAGAGAGCAGATACGCAGTATTTT. This sequence encodes CASSPRRERADTQYF.

The genes are TRBV3-1 (or the pseudogene TRBV3-2) and TRBJ2-2, with 10 positions matching TRBD1. Germline trimming cut 5 bases from V and 6 bases from J; bases unmatched to any gene: 6. This CDR3 is built from 15 residues. Germline V gives CDR1 LGHDT, CDR2 YNNKEL (reference sequence). This CDR3 is CASSLRGTGAGELFF. In DNA, the CDR3 is TGTGCCAGCAGCTTAAGGGGGACAGGGGCCGGGGAGCTGTTTTTT.

This chain connects TRBV5-1 to TRBJ1-4; D perhaps matches TRBD1 (6 bases). V was cut by 4 bases and J by 3 bases, with 13 bases left in between. CDR3 length equals 15 residues. Germline V gene sequence: CDR1 SGHRS, CDR2 YFSETQ. The CDR3 nucleotides are TGCGCCAGCAGCCCGGGAGGGGGTGCTAATGAAAAACTGTTTTTT. It encodes CASSPGGGANEKLFF.

V usage is TRBV3-1 (or the pseudogene TRBV3-2) and J usage is TRBJ2-7, with 11 bases that match TRBD2. V trimming: 4 bases; J trimming: 2 bases; junction bases outside the gene matches: 4. The CDR3 is 15 amino acids. The germline V gene has CDR1 LGHDT and CDR2 YNNKEL (reference sequence). CDR3 region: CASSPGTSGTYEQYF. The CDR3 DNA is TGTGCCAGCAGCCCCGGGACTAGCGGAACCTACGAGCAGTACTTC.

In the case of this clone: This CDR3 fails to terminate in the conserved phenylalanine or tryptophan, so it likely reflects a read error. The DNA is left out, because the CDR3 cannot be placed on it with certainty; the CDR3 is given as TCRdb lists it. The chain carries TRBV5-1 and TRBJ1-3. Per the germline V gene, CDR1 is SGHRS and CDR2 is YFSETQ. The CDR3 comprises 8 residues, both ends counted. CDR3 sequence reads: CASSLSPS.

The J gene is TRBJ1-2, the V gene TRBV7-2, with 9 bases fitting TRBD1. With 5 bases clipped from V and 8 bases from J, the junction kept 12 bases outside the gene matches. Germline CDR1 reads SGHTA; CDR2 reads FQGNSA. The length of the CDR3 is 15 residues. CDR3 in amino acids: CASSPPGQGSVGYTF. The CDR3 DNA reads as TGTGCCAGCAGCCCCCCGGGACAGGGTTCCGTGGGCTACACCTTC.

The gene calls are TRBV6-2 or TRBV6-3 and TRBJ1-2; 7 nucleotides agree with TRBD1. Looked up from germline, CDR1 is MNHEY and CDR2 is SVGEGT. With V trimmed by 5 bases and J by 0 bases, 6 bases remained unmatched. The CDR3 is 15 residues long. The CDR3 DNA follows: TGTGCCAGCAGTCCGGACAGGAGAACTAACTATGGCTACACCTTC. Residues: CASSPDRRTNYGYTF.

This clone appeared a few times. The chain couples TRBV19 to TRBJ2-2; D may be TRBD2 (5 bases). The CDR3 consists of 16 residues. In germline, CDR1 is LNHDA, CDR2 SQIVND (reference sequence). V was cut by 6 bases and J by 4 bases, with 18 bases left in between. CDR3 in DNA: TGTGCCAGTAGGGAGGAAGTGGCTGTCGGCACCGGGGAGCTGTTTTTT. Its protein product is CASREEVAVGTGELFF.

The chain uses TRBV10-3 and TRBJ2-2; a possible D gene is TRBD1 (5 bases). Germline-derived CDR1 and CDR2 are ENHRY and SYGVKD. CDR3 length equals 15 residues. V dropped 7 bases and J dropped 1 base, with 13 bases sitting between them. Here the CDR3 reads CAINRRQGNTGELFF. CDR3 coding DNA: TGTGCCATCAACCGTAGGCAGGGGAACACCGGGGAGCTGTTTTTT.

The J gene is TRBJ2-7, the V gene TRBV3-1 (or the pseudogene TRBV3-2), with D unresolved. This CDR3 is built from 13 residues. Germline lookup yields CDR1 LGHDT and CDR2 YNNKEL (reference sequence). Deletions cut 0 bases from V and 0 bases from J, with 3 bases between. The CDR3 nucleotides read TGTGCCAGCAGCCAAGACGTCTCCTACGAGCAGTACTTC. It codes for CASSQDVSYEQYF.

The chain employs TRBV19 and TRBJ1-5; 7 nucleotides line up with TRBD1. V lost 2 bases and J lost 3; bases outside the gene matches: 13. Per the germline V gene, CDR1 is LNHDA and CDR2 is SQIVND (reference sequence). This CDR3 contains 18 residues. The CDR3 loop is CASSIMTGSDLYNQPQHF. The CDR3 DNA reads as TGTGCCAGTAGTATAATGACAGGGAGTGACTTATACAATCAGCCCCAGCATTTT.

The CDR3 DNA sequence: TGTGCCAGCAGCTTTTTACAGGGGTCCGGGGAGCTGTTTTTT. It is translated as CASSFLQGSGELFF. The chain carries TRBV7-2 and TRBJ2-2; 7 positions agree with TRBD1. The V gene's germline CDR1 is SGHTA and CDR2 FQGNSA. CDR3 length equals 14 residues. J gave up 6 bases and V 3 bases, and 4 bases lay outside the gene matches.

The chain joins TRBV6-5 to TRBJ2-7, with TRBD1 identical over 7 bases. The CDR3 totals 15 residues. With V trimmed by 0 bases and J by 0 bases, 2 bases remained unmatched. Germline V gene data show CDR1 as MNHEY and CDR2 as SVGAGI. The chain's CDR3 is CASSYSGQSSYEQYF. CDR3 bases: TGTGCCAGCAGTTACTCGGGACAGAGCTCCTACGAGCAGTACTTC.

The gene calls are TRBV28 and TRBJ1-1; D is unresolved. This CDR3 is built from 10 residues. Per germline, CDR1 MDHEN and CDR2 SYDVKM. V was shortened by 5 bases and J by 9 bases, with 7 bases between the two germline ends. DNA for the CDR3: TGTGCCAGCAGTGAGGGCCAAGCTTTCTTT. Translating gives CASSEGQAFF.

The J gene is TRBJ2-1, the V gene TRBV9; 9 nucleotides align to TRBD2. V shed 1 base, J shed 3 bases, and the junction held 2 bases outside the gene matches. Germline CDR1 is SGDLS and CDR2 is YYNGEE. This CDR3 is built from 15 residues. The CDR3 nucleotides are TGTGCCAGCAGCGTAATAGCGGGAGTCTACAATGAGCAGTTCTTC. The encoded protein is CASSVIAGVYNEQFF.

The sample holds one count of this clone. The chain links TRBV24-1 to TRBJ1-5; 7 positions match TRBD1. V was pared by 4 bases and J by 1 base, with 9 bases of the junction left unmatched. The V gene's germline CDR1 is KGHDR and CDR2 SFDVKD. The CDR3 spans 17 residues. CDR3 in DNA: TGTGCCACCAGTGACGCTCGGGACAGCCGAAGCAATCAGCCCCAGCATTTT. This gives the protein CATSDARDSRSNQPQHF.

This sequence joins TRBV20-1 and TRBJ2-2; 8 bases are shared with TRBD1. Losses at the gene ends were 3 bases for V and 4 bases for J; bases not matched to a gene: 10. The CDR3 covers 16 residues. Germline V CDR1 and CDR2: DFQATT, SNEGSKA (reference sequence). DNA for the CDR3: TGCAGTGCTAGTGGGCAGGGGGCGACGGGCACCGGGGAGCTGTTTTTT. Its protein is CSASGQGATGTGELFF.

J is TRBJ1-1 and V is TRBV27, with D possibly matching TRBD1 (6 bases). The CDR3 totals 14 residues. V was clipped by 0 bases and J by 4 bases, with 9 bases between them. CDR1 is MNHEY, CDR2 SMNVEV, per germline (reference sequence). The DNA for the CDR3 is TGTGCCAGCAGTTTATCCAGGGGTTTCACTGAAGCTTTCTTT. Translation gives CASSLSRGFTEAFF.

This chain connects TRBV30 to TRBJ2-3; D is ambiguous. Germline V gene lookup returns CDR1 GTSNPN and CDR2 SVGIG (reference sequence). V lost 2 bases to trimming and J lost 2 bases, with 5 bases between them. The CDR3 loop spans 12 amino acids. CDR3 sequence: CAWSRVTDTQYF. The DNA for the CDR3 is TGTGCCTGGAGTCGGGTCACAGATACGCAGTATTTT. Full variable domain (remainder filled in from reference TRBV30 and TRBJ2-3): SQTIHQWPATLVQPVGSPLSLECTVEGTSNPNLYWYRQAAGRGLQLLFYSVGIGQISSEVPQNLSASRPQDRQFILSSKKLLLSDSGFYLCAWSRVTDTQYFGPGTRLTVL.

The chain has TRBV7-6 and TRBJ1-5; D gene unclear. Germline CDR1 SGHVS, CDR2 FNYEAQ. V lost 5 bases and J 7 bases, leaving 12 bases between the germline ends. The CDR3 is made up of 13 amino acids. CDR3 DNA sequence: TGTGCCAGCAGCCCTACCGGGGAGCAGCCCCAGCATTTT. The encoded protein is CASSPTGEQPQHF. The full variable domain, with the rest looked up from reference TRBV7-6 and TRBJ1-5, is GAGVSQSPRYKVTKRGQDVALRCDPISGHVSLYWYRQALGQGPEFLTYFNYEAQQDKSGLPNDRFSAERPEGSISTLTIQRTEQRDSAMYRCASSPTGEQPQHFGDGTRLSIL.

The rearrangement uses TRBV6-5 and TRBJ1-4; a possible D gene is TRBD1 (6 bases). Germline lookup yields CDR1 MNHEY and CDR2 SVGAGI. The CDR3 spans 15 residues. Trimming shortened V by 7 bases and J by 0 bases, and 12 bases separated the two germline ends. The CDR3: CASKSGGATNEKLFF. Written as DNA, the CDR3 is TGTGCCAGCAAATCGGGGGGCGCAACTAATGAAAAACTGTTTTTT.

The gene calls are TRBV5-1 and TRBJ1-4; D may be TRBD1 (6 bases). Trimming removed 4 bases from V and 5 bases from J, with 9 bases in between. The CDR3 consists of 13 residues. Germline-derived CDR1 and CDR2 are SGHRS and YFSETQ. CDR3 amino acids: CASSPGQNEKLFF. The DNA of the CDR3 is TGCGCCAGCAGCCCCGGACAGAATGAAAAACTGTTTTTT.

V usage is TRBV11-2 and J usage is TRBJ2-3; D call uncertain. Germline V gene lookup returns CDR1 SGHAT and CDR2 FQNNGV. The V and J ends lost 0 bases and 6 bases respectively, with 19 bases between them. This CDR3 is built from 17 residues. The CDR3 reads CASSLEYVGGVSDTQYF. Here the CDR3 DNA reads TGTGCCAGCAGCTTAGAGTATGTAGGCGGAGTATCGGATACGCAGTATTTT.

The chain employs TRBV29-1 and TRBJ2-1; 9 bases agree with TRBD1. V gave up 1 base and J gave up 5 bases; unmatched junction bases: 6. There are 15 residues in the CDR3. CDR1 is SQVTM, CDR2 ANQGSEA, per germline. The CDR3 is CSVEVGQGRHNEQFF. For the CDR3, the DNA is TGCAGCGTTGAAGTAGGACAGGGGCGTCACAATGAGCAGTTCTTC.